This T cell receptor beta chain was captured by sequencing in a study of regulatory T cells in long-lasting Graves disease. Building the TCR beta libraries relied on iRepertoire HTBI primers, and CDR3 regions underwent Arm-PCR. TCRdb passed the multiplex PCR reads through MiXCR, listing each CDR3 protein once. The sample carries about 290,000 distinct CDR3 sequences, roughly 21% recorded once. The CDR3 consists of 11 residues. V was trimmed by 7 bases and J by 6 bases, leaving 10 bases between them. Time point of the sample: persistent/refractory GD, antithyroid drugs over 5 years with positive TRAb. PBMCs were the source of the RNA used for TCR sequencing. This clonotype has at least ten counts.

The material was peripheral blood mononuclear cells (PBMCs), obtained when the disease was refractory, from a patient treated with antithyroid drugs. V is TRBV12-3 or TRBV12-4 and J is TRBJ2-7; D perhaps matches TRBD2 (6 bases). The receptor's source is a female donor with Graves disease. The CDR3 sequence: CASIGGGEQYF. CDR3 coding DNA: TGTGCCAGCATCGGGGGTGGCGAGCAGTACTTC.